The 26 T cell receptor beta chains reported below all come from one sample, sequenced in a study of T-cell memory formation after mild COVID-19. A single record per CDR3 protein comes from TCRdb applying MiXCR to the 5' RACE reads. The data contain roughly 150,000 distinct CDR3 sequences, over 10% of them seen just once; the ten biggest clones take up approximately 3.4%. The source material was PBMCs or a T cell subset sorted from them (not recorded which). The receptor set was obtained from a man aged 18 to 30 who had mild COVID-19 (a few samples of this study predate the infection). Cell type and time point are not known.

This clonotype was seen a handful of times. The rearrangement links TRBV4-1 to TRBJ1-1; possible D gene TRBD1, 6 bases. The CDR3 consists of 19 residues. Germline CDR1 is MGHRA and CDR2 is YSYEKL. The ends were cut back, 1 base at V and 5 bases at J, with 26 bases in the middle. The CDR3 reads CASSQVGWGGGQLRTEAFF. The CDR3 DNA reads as TGCGCCAGCAGCCAAGTAGGATGGGGAGGAGGACAGCTTAGAACTGAAGCTTTCTTT.

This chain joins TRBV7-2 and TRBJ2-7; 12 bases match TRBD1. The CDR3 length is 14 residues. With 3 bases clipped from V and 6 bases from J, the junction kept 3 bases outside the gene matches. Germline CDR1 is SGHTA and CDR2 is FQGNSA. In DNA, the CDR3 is TGTGCCAGCAGCTTGGGACAGGGGGCGGGCGAGCAGTACTTC. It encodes CASSLGQGAGEQYF.

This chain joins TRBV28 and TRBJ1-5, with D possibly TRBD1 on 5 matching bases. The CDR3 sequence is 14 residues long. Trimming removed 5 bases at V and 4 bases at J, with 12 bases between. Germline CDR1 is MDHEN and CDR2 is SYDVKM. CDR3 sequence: CASSLLSGNQPQHF. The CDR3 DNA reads TGTGCCAGCAGTCTTTTATCAGGGAATCAGCCCCAGCATTTT. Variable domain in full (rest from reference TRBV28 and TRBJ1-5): DVKVTQSSRYLVKRTGEKVFLECVQDMDHENMFWYRQDPGLGLRLIYFSYDVKMKEKGDIPEGYSVSREKKERFSLILESASTNQTSMYLCASSLLSGNQPQHFGDGTRLSIL.

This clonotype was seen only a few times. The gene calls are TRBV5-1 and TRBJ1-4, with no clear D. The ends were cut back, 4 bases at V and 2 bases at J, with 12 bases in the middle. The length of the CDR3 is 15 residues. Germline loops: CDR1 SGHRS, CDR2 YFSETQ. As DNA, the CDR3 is TGCGCCAGCAGCATGACACCTACTACTAATGAAAAACTGTTTTTT. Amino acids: CASSMTPTTNEKLFF.

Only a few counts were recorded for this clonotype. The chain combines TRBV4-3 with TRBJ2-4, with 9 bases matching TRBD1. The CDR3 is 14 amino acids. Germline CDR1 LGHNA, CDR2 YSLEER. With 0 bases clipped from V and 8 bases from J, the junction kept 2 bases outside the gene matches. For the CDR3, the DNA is TGCGCCAGCAGCCAAGATCGACAGGGGGACATTCAGTACTTC. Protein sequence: CASSQDRQGDIQYF.

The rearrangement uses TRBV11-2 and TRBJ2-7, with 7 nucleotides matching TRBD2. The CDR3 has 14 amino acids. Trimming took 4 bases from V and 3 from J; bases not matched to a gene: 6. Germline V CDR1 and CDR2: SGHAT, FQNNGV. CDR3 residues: CASSSVKRGYEQYF. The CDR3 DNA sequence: TGTGCCAGCAGCTCGGTTAAGCGGGGCTACGAGCAGTACTTC.

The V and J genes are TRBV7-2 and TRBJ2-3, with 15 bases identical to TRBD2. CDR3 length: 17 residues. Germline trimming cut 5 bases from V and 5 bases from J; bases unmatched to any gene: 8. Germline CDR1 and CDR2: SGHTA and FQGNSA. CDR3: CASSRTSGGGREDTQYF. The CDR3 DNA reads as TGTGCCAGCAGCCGGACTAGCGGGGGGGGGCGTGAAGATACGCAGTATTTT.

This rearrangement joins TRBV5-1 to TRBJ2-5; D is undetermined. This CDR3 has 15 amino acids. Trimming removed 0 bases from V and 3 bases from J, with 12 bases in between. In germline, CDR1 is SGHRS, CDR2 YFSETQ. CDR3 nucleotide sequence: TGCGCCAGCAGCTTGGACCCACAAACCAAAGAGACCCAGTACTTC. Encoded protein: CASSLDPQTKETQYF.

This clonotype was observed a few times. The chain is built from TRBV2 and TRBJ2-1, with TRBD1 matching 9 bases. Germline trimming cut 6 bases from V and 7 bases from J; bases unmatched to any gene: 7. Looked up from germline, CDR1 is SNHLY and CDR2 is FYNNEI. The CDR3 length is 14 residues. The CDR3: CASRQQGAGNEQFF. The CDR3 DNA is TGTGCCAGCAGACAACAGGGGGCTGGGAATGAGCAGTTCTTC. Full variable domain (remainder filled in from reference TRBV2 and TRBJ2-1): EPEVTQTPSHQVTQMGQEVILRCVPISNHLYFYWYRQILGQKVEFLVSFYNNEISEKSEIFDDQFSVERPDGSNFTLKIRSTKLEDSAMYFCASRQQGAGNEQFFGPGTRLTVL.

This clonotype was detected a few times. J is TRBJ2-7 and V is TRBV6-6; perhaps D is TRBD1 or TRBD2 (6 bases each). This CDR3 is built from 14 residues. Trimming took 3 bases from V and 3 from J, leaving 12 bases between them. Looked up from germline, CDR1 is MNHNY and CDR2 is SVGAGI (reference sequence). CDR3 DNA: TGTGCCAGCAGTTATAGGGGGGTCGACTACGAGCAGTACTTC. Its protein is CASSYRGVDYEQYF.

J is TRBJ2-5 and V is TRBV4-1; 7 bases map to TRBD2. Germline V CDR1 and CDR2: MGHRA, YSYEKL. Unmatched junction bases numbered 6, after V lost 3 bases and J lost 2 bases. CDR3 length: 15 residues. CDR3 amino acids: CASSQDHSGQETQYF. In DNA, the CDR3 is TGCGCCAGCAGCCAGGATCATAGCGGGCAAGAGACCCAGTACTTC.

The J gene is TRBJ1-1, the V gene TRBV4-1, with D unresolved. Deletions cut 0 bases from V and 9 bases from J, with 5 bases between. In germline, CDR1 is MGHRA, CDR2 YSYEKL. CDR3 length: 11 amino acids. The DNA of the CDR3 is TGCGCCAGCAGCCAAGAAGAGAAAGCTTTCTTT. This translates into CASSQEEKAFF.

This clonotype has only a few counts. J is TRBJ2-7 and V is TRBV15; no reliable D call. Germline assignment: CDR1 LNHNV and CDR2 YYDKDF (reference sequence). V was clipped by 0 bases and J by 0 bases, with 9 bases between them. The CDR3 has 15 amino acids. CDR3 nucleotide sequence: TGTGCCACCAGCAGAGATTACCCGAGCTCCTACGAGCAGTACGTC. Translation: CATSRDYPSSYEQYV.

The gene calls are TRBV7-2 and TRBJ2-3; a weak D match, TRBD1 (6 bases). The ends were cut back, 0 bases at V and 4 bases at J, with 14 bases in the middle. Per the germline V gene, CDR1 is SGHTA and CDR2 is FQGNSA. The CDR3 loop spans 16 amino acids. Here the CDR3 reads CASSLAQGKSADTQYF. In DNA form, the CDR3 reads TGTGCCAGCAGCTTAGCCCAGGGGAAGAGCGCAGATACGCAGTATTTT.

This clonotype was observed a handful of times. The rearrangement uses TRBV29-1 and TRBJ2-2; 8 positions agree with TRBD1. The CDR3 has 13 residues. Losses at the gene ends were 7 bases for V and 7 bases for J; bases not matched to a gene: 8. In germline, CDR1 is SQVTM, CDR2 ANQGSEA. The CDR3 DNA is TGCAGCGCTGGACAGGGCTTGGGCGGGGAGCTGTTTTTT. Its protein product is CSAGQGLGGELFF.

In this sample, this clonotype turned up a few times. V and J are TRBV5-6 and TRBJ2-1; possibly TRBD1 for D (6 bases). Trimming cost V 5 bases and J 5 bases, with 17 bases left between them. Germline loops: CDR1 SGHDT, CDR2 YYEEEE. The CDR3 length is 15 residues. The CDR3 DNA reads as TGTGCCAGCAGTTTATCCGGGACACCCAACAATGAGCAGTTCTTC. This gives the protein CASSLSGTPNNEQFF. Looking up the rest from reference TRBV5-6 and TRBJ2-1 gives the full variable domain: DAGVTQSPTHLIKTRGQQVTLRCSPKSGHDTVSWYQQALGQGPQFIFQYYEEEERQRGNFPDRFSGHQFPNYSSELNVNALLLGDSALYLCASSLSGTPNNEQFFGPGTRLTVL.

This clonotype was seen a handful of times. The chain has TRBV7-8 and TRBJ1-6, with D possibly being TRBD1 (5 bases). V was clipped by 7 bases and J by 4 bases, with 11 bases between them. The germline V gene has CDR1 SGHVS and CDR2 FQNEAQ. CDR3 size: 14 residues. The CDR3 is CASMIGGYNSPLHF. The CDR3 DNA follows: TGTGCCAGCATGATCGGGGGTTATAATTCACCCCTCCACTTT.

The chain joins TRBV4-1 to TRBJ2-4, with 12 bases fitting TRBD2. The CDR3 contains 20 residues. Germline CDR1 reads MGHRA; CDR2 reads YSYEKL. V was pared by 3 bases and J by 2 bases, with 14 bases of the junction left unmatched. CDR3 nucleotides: TGCGCCAGCAGCCAGATCTTGGGACTAGCGGGTTTTCGTACCAAAAACATTCAGTACTTC. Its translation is CASSQILGLAGFRTKNIQYF.

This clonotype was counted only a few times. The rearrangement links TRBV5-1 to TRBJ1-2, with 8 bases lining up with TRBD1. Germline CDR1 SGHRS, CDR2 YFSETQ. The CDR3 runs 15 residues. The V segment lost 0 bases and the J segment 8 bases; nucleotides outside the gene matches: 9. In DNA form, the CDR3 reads TGCGCCAGCAGCTTGGAGGTCTCGACAGGGGCCGGCTACACCTTC. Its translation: CASSLEVSTGAGYTF.

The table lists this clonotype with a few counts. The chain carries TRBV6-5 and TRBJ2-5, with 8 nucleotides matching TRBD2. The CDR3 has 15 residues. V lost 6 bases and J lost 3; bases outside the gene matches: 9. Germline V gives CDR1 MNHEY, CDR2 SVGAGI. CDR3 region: CASRPPGLVKETQYF. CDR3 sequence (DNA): TGTGCCAGCAGACCTCCGGGACTAGTCAAAGAGACCCAGTACTTC.

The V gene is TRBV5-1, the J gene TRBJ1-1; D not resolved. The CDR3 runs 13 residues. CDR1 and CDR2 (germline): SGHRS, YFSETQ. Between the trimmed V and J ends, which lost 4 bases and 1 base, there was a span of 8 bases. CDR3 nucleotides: TGCGCCAGCAGCATGCAGGAGAACACTGAAGCTTTCTTT. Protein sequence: CASSMQENTEAFF.

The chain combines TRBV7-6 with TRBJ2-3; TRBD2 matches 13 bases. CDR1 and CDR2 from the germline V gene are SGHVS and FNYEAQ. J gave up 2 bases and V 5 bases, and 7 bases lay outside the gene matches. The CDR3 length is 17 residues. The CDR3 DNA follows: TGTGCCAGCAGCCCAGGGACTAGCGGGGCTTTCACAGATACGCAGTATTTT. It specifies CASSPGTSGAFTDTQYF.

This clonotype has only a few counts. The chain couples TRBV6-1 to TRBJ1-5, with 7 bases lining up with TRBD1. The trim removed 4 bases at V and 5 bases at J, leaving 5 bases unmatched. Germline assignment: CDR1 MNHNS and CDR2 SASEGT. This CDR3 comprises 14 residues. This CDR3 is CASSGQGPYQPQHF. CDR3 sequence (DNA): TGTGCCAGCAGTGGACAGGGTCCCTATCAGCCCCAGCATTTT.

The CDR3 reads CSVVLDRLTGELFF. The CDR3 nucleotides are TGCAGCGTTGTCTTGGACAGACTCACCGGGGAGCTGTTTTTT. The V call is TRBV29-1, the J call TRBJ2-2, with a weak D call TRBD1 (6 bases). This CDR3 has 14 amino acids. V was trimmed by 4 bases and J by 4 bases, leaving 13 bases between them. Germline-derived CDR1 and CDR2 are SQVTM and ANQGSEA.

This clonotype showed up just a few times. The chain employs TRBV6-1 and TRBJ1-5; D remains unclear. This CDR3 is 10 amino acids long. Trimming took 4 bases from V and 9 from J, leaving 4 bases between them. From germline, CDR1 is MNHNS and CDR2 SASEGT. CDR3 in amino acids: CASSAGPQHF. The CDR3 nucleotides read TGTGCCAGCAGTGCCGGGCCCCAGCATTTT.

The CDR3 loop reads CSARGQQSTDTQYF. The CDR3 DNA follows: TGCAGTGCTAGGGGGCAGCAGAGCACAGATACGCAGTATTTT. The chain has TRBV20-1 and TRBJ2-3; possibly TRBD1 for D (5 bases). The germline V and J ends were trimmed by 3 bases and 0 bases, with 10 bases remaining between them. In germline, CDR1 is DFQATT, CDR2 SNEGSKA (reference sequence). This CDR3 region has 14 residues.